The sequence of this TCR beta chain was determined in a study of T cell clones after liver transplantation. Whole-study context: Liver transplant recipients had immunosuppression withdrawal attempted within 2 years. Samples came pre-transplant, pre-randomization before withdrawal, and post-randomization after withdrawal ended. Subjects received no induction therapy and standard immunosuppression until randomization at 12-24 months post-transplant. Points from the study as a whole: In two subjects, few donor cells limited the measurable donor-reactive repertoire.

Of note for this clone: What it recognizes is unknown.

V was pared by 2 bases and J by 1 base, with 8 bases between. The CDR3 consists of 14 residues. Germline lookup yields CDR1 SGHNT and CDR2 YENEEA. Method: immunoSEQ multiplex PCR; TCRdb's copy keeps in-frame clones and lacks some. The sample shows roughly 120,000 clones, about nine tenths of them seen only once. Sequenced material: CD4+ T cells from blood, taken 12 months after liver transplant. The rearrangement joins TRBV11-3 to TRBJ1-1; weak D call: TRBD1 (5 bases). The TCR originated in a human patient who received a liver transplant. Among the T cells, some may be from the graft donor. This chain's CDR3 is CASSLYGGNTEAFF. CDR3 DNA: TGTGCCAGCAGCTTATACGGGGGGAACACTGAAGCTTTCTTT.